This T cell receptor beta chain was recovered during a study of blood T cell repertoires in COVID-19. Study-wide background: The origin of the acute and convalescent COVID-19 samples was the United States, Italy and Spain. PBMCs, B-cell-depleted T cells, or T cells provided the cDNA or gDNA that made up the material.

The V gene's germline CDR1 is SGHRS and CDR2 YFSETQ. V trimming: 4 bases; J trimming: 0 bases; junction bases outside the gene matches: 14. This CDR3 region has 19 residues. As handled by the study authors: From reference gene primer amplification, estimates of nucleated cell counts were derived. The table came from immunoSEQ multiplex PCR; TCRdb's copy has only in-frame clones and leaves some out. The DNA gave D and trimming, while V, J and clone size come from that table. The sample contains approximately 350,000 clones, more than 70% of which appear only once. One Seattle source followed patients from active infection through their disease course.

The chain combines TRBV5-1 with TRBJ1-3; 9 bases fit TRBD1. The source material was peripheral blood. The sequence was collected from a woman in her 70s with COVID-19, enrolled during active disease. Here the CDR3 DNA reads TGCGCCAGCAGCCGGACCGGGACAGGGCCCCTTAGCTCTGGAAACACCATATATTTT. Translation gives CASSRTGTGPLSSGNTIYF.